Given below is one T cell receptor beta chain in context. Its antigen is unidentified. The time point is: patch test 3, about 24 weeks after DPC sensitization. The treatment denotes: therapeutic diphenylcyclopropenone sensitization with weekly scalp DPC. Each patch test followed a blood draw. Unseparated into fractions, whole blood served as the source from which total RNA was extracted. Losses at the gene ends were 5 bases for V and 1 base for J; bases not matched to a gene: 13. Per germline, CDR1 SSHAT and CDR2 FNYEAQ (reference sequence). This CDR3 contains 18 residues. The data stem from a study of human T cells and chemical hapten exposure. Study-wide findings and caveats: TCRs whose frequency exceeded 1 in 1000 remained the same following DPC sensitization.

Individual cDNA molecules in this library carried unique molecular identifiers. TCRdb reanalysed the RACE reads using MiXCR and keeps one entry per CDR3 protein. The sample records about 120,000 distinct CDR3 sequences, 10% to 12% being singletons. The specimen comprised whole blood, sampled in connection with sensitization to the hapten diphenylcyclopropenone (DPC). The chain couples TRBV7-7 to TRBJ2-2; 7 bases are shared with TRBD1. The TCR sequence derives from a woman in her forties or fifties with alopecia areata. Some clones in this sample may be carry-over from other donors' samples. CDR3 nucleotide sequence: TGTGCCAGCAGCCCAACCCCTGGGACAGAGATGAACACCGGGGAGCTGTTTTTT. Protein product: CASSPTPGTEMNTGELFF.